One and the same sample provided the 13 T cell receptor beta chains below, sequenced in a study of blood T cell repertoires in COVID-19. Clones were read by immunoSEQ multiplex PCR, and TCRdb kept only the in-frame ones, dropping some. The sample has roughly 220,000 clones; 82% are singletons. Sequencing used peripheral blood. Source of these receptors: an elderly woman with COVID-19, enrolled during active disease.

V is TRBV15 and J is TRBJ2-5; maybe TRBD1 (5 bases). Trimming left V 0 bases short and J 8 bases short, with 19 bases between. The CDR3 has 16 residues. Germline V gives CDR1 LNHNV, CDR2 YYDKDF (reference sequence). The CDR3 loop reads CATSRDLGQGSGTQYF. The CDR3 DNA sequence: TGTGCCACCAGCAGAGATCTAGGACAAGGCTCAGGAACCCAGTACTTC.

Only a few counts were recorded for this clone. The V call is TRBV2, the J call TRBJ1-1; weak D call: TRBD1 (5 bases). Trimming took 6 bases from V and 7 from J, leaving 9 bases between them. This CDR3 is built from 11 residues. Germline CDR1 is SNHLY and CDR2 is FYNNEI. CDR3 sequence: CASSIRDEAFF. CDR3 in DNA: TGTGCCAGCAGCATCAGGGATGAAGCTTTCTTT.

This sequence joins TRBV7-2 and TRBJ2-4; the D gene is possibly TRBD2 (6 bases). V shed 5 bases and J shed 15 bases, with 17 bases lying between them. The CDR3 contains 12 residues. The germline gives CDR1 SGHTA, CDR2 FQGNSA. The CDR3 reads CASSKVAGLVYF. The DNA for the CDR3 is TGTGCCAGCAGCAAAGTCGCGGGGTTAGTGTACTTC.

This chain connects TRBV12-5 to TRBJ1-2; tentative D call: TRBD1 (5 bases). Deletions cut 0 bases from V and 8 bases from J, with 25 bases between. This CDR3 comprises 18 residues. Germline assignment: CDR1 LGHNT and CDR2 FRNRAP. CDR3 protein: CASGLVVGARRSNWGYTF. Here the CDR3 DNA reads TGTGCTAGTGGTTTGGTTGTAGGGGCCCGACGATCTAATTGGGGCTACACCTTC.

This chain connects TRBV6-4 to TRBJ1-1, with TRBD1 matching over 7 bases. V was pared by 6 bases and J by 1 base, with 2 bases of the junction left unmatched. The CDR3 sequence is 13 residues long. CDR1 is MRHNA and CDR2 is SNTAGT in the germline V gene. DNA of the CDR3: TGTGCCAGCAGGCGACAGGGGAACACTGAAGCTTTCTTT. Translating it yields CASRRQGNTEAFF.

The sample holds a few counts of this clone. The chain joins TRBV5-5 to TRBJ1-5, with 9 nucleotides matching TRBD1. V dropped 3 bases and J dropped 7; count of bases not matched to a gene: 11. Germline V lookup: CDR1 SGHKS, CDR2 YYEKEE (reference sequence). The CDR3 runs to 16 residues. CDR3 bases: TGTGCCAGCAGCTGGGGGACGGGACAGGGCGGACAGCCCCAGCATTTT. This encodes CASSWGTGQGGQPQHF.

The chain carries TRBV27 and TRBJ1-2; D is undetermined. The V and J ends lost 5 bases and 4 bases respectively, with 11 bases between them. The length of the CDR3 is 13 residues. CDR1 and CDR2 (germline): MNHEY, SMNVEV (reference sequence). CDR3 protein: CASSEYTGYGYTF. The CDR3 bases are TGTGCCAGCAGTGAATACACGGGCTATGGCTACACCTTC.

The rearrangement uses TRBV9 and TRBJ1-4; tentative D call: TRBD1 (5 bases). Trimming took 0 bases from V and 0 from J, leaving 6 bases between them. The CDR3 is 15 residues long. Germline V gene lookup returns CDR1 SGDLS and CDR2 YYNGEE. The CDR3 sequence is CASSVGQSTNEKLFF. CDR3 coding DNA: TGTGCCAGCAGCGTAGGACAGTCAACTAATGAAAAACTGTTTTTT. Combining the CDR3 with reference TRBV9 and TRBJ1-4 gives the whole variable domain DSGVTQTPKHLITATGQRVTLRCSPRSGDLSVYWYQQSLDQGLQFLIQYYNGEERAKGNILERFSAQQFPDLHSELNLSSLELGDSALYFCASSVGQSTNEKLFFGSGTQLSVL.

V is TRBV6-5 and J is TRBJ1-1; 10 bases map to TRBD1. The CDR3 spans 15 residues. The germline CDR1 and CDR2 sequences are MNHEY and SVGAGI. The junction had 4 bases not matched to a gene; V was cut back by 5 bases and J by 1 base. The CDR3 nucleotides read TGTGCCAGCAGTACCCGGGACAGGGGGAACACTGAAGCTTTCTTT. Amino acids: CASSTRDRGNTEAFF.

This clone was observed a handful of times. This chain connects TRBV12-3 or TRBV12-4 to TRBJ1-5; D not certain. Between the trimmed V and J ends, which lost 2 bases and 7 bases, there was a span of 9 bases. There are 13 residues in the CDR3. The CDR3 region is CASSLYGGQPQHF. For the CDR3, the DNA is TGTGCCAGCAGTTTATATGGCGGCCAGCCCCAGCATTTT.

This chain uses TRBV27 with TRBJ2-7; maybe TRBD2 (5 bases). The V gene lost 0 bases and the J gene lost 2 bases, with 8 bases spanning the gap. CDR1 is MNHEY, CDR2 SMNVEV, per germline (reference sequence). This CDR3 spans 14 amino acids. In DNA form, the CDR3 reads TGTGCCAGCAGTTTATCGGGAGTCCCCTACGAGCAGTACTTC. This sequence encodes CASSLSGVPYEQYF.

This chain connects TRBV3-1 (or the pseudogene TRBV3-2) to TRBJ2-3, with 9 bases matching TRBD2. The junction had 3 bases not matched to a gene; V was cut back by 4 bases and J by 1 base. This CDR3 is built from 15 residues. Germline V gives CDR1 LGHDT, CDR2 YNNKEL (reference sequence). CDR3 in DNA: TGTGCCAGCAGCCCTAGCGGGGTTGGCACAGATACGCAGTATTTT. This codes for CASSPSGVGTDTQYF.

This chain connects TRBV15 to TRBJ1-5; 7 nucleotides line up with TRBD1. The CDR3 length is 16 residues. Germline CDR1 reads LNHNV; CDR2 reads YYDKDF (reference sequence). The ends lost 5 bases at V and 2 bases at J; junction bases unmatched: 9. Written as DNA, the CDR3 is TGTGCCACCAGCCTACAGGGGTTCTATGGCAATCAGCCCCAGCATTTT. This translates into CATSLQGFYGNQPQHF.